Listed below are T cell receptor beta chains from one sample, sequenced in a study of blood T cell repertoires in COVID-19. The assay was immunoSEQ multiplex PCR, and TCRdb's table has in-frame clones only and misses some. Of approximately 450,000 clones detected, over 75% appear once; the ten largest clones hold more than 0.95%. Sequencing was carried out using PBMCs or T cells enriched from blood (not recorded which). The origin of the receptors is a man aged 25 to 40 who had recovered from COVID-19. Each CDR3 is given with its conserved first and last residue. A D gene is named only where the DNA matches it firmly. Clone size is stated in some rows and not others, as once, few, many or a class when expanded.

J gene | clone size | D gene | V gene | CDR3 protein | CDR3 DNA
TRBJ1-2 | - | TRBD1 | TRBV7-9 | CASSLTGDGYTF | TGTGCCAGCAGCTTGACAGGGGATGGCTACACCTTC
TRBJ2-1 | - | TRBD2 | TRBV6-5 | CASRGLAGGWNEQFF | TGTGCCAGCAGGGGACTAGCGGGAGGGTGGAATGAGCAGTTCTTC
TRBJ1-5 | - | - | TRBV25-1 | CASSGPTGYNQPQHF | TGTGCCAGCAGTGGTCCGACAGGTTACAATCAGCCCCAGCATTTT
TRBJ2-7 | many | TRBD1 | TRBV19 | CASSRLTGGNEQYF | TGTGCCAGTAGCCGATTGACAGGGGGCAACGAGCAGTACTTC
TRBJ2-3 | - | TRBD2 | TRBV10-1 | CASSDSGREPDTQYF | TGCGCCAGCAGTGACTCCGGGCGGGAGCCAGATACGCAGTATTTT
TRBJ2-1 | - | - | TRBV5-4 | CASSLGGPRSYNEQFF | TGTGCCAGCAGCTTGGGAGGGCCACGGTCCTACAATGAGCAGTTCTTC
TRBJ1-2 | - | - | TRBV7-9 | CASSPESTRGYTF | TGTGCCAGCAGCCCAGAATCGACCAGGGGCTACACCTTC
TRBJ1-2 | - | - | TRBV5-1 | CASSLVTTSYGYTF | TGCGCCAGCAGCTTGGTGACAACAAGCTATGGCTACACCTTC
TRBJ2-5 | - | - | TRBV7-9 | CASSAGTSLQETQYF | TGTGCCAGCAGCGCCGGGACAAGCCTACAAGAGACCCAGTACTTC
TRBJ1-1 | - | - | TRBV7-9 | CASSPRGGNTEAFF | TGTGCCAGCAGCCCTAGGGGTGGAAACACTGAAGCTTTCTTT
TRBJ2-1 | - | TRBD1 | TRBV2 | CANQLTGNNEQFF | TGTGCCAACCAACTGACAGGGAACAATGAGCAGTTCTTC
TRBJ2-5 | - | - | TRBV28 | CASSLPLETQYF | TGTGCCAGCAGTTTACCATTAGAGACCCAGTACTTC
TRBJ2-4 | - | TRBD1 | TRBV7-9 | CASSLLAGGNIQYF | TGTGCCAGCAGCTTATTGGCAGGGGGAAACATTCAGTACTTC
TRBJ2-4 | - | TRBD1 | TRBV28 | CASRGSTGWERGIQYF | TGTGCCAGCAGGGGCTCGACAGGGTGGGAAAGGGGCATTCAGTACTTC
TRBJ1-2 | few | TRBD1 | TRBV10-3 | CALKGDSDYGYTF | TGTGCCTTAAAGGGGGACAGTGACTATGGCTACACCTTC
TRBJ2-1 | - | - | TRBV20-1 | CSQISYNEQFF | TGCAGCCAAATCTCCTACAATGAGCAGTTCTTC
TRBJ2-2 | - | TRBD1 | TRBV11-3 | CASSPGQANTGELFF | TGTGCCAGCAGCCCGGGACAGGCGAACACCGGGGAGCTGTTTTTT
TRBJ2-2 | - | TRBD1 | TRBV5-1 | CASSDPGTGATTGELFF | TGCGCCAGCAGCGACCCCGGGACAGGGGCGACCACCGGGGAGCTGTTTTTT